This T cell receptor (beta chain) was retrieved from a study of lymphopenia after photon versus proton radiotherapy (dated by TCRdb to the late 2010s). Turning to the overall study: The study compared the immunological effects of photon versus proton radiation therapy in patients with gastrointestinal tumors who developed high-grade lymphopenia. A cohort of some 22 patients with gastrointestinal tumors who received either photon or proton therapy and subsequently developed lymphopenia was included. The goal of the study was to characterize the differences between the two radiation modalities in how they affect the immune system.

As to this clone: Its target antigen remains unknown. Within one base of it there is no much larger clone, and no base qualities were kept.

The library came from the immunoSEQ multiplex PCR assay. T cell repertoires were profiled with deep sequencing of rearranged TCR beta loci together with multiparametric flow cytometry. Held by TCRdb, this immuneACCESS table contains in-frame sequences only and omits some clones. Under half of the omission traces to an unresolved V gene where checked; the cause of the rest is unknown. This sample has under 70,000 clones in its table, and around 93% of those were observed once. The top ten clones comprise 2.2% of the sample. Broader findings and caveats from the paper: Proton-treated patients stayed relatively stable during treatment, while photon-treated patients lost naive T cells and TCR diversity and gained effector/memory populations. Across the cohort, a larger post-nadir drop in TCR diversity was inversely correlated with overall survival time among patients who died. The authors looked at the survival association only in patients who died, and they framed better survival with proton therapy as a possibility rather than a demonstrated result. After the lymphocyte count nadir, repertoires from photon-treated patients showed oligoclonal expansion, particularly of CD8+ Temra cells, and this expansion drove the decline in diversity.

The sequences come from peripheral blood, collected from a patient treated with photon-based radiotherapy. The TCR sequence derives from a woman aged 40 to 55 with cholangiocarcinoma.

The CDR3 region reads CASSVGQGMTGELFF. The nucleotide sequence is TGTGCCAGTAGTGTGGGACAGGGTATGACCGGGGAGCTGTTTTTT. The sequence links TRBV19 to TRBJ2-2, and 9 junction bases match TRBD1. Trimming removed 5 bases from V and 5 bases from J; the gene matches leave 6 bases unexplained. The CDR3 spans 15 residues, from the cysteine through the phenylalanine. The kept DNA is CDR3 alone, 45 bases in frame from the first base. The germline V gene (reference sequence) yields LNHDA for CDR1 and SQIVND for CDR2.